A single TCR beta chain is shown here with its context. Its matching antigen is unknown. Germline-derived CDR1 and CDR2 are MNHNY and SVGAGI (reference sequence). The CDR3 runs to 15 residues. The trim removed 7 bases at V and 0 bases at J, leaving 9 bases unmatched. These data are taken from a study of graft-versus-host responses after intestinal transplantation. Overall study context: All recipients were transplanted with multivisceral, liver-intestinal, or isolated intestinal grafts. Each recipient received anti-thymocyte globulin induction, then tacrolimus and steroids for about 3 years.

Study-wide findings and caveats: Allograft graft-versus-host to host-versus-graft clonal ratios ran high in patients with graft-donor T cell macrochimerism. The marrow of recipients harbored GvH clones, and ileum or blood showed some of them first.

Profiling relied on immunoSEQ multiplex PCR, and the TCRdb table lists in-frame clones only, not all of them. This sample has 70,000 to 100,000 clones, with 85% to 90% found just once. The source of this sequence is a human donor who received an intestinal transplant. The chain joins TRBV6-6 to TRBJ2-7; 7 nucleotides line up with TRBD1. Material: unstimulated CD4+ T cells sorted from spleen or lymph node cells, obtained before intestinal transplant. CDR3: CASITRQGRSYEQYF. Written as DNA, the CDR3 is TGTGCCAGCATAACTCGACAGGGTCGCTCCTACGAGCAGTACTTC.